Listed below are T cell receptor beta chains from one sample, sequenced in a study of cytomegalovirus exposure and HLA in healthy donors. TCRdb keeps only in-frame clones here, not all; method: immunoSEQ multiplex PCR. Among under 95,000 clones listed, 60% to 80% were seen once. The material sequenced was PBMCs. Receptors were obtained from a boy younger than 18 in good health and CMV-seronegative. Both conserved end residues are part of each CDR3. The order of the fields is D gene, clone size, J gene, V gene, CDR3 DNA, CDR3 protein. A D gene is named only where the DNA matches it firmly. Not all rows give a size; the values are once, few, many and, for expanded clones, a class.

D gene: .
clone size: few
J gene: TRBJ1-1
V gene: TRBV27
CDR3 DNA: TGTGCCAGCAGGTCATTCACTGAAGCTTTCTTT
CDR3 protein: CASRSFTEAFF

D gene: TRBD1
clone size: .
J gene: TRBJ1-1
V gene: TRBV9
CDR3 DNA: TGTGCCAGCAGCGTAGCTACAGGGGGCTCGTTTGGAGCTTTCTTT
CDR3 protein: CASSVATGGSFGAFF

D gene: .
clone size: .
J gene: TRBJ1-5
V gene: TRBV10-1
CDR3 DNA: TGCGCCAGCAGTGAGCCTCGACTGTCAAATCAGCCCCAGCATTTT
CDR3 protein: CASSEPRLSNQPQHF

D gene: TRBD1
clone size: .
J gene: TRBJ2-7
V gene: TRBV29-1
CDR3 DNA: TGCAGCGTTGAGGTGGGACAGGGGATTACGCAGCAGTACTTC
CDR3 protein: CSVEVGQGITQQYF

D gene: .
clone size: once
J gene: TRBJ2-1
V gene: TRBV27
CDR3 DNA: TGTGCCAGCAGTTTGAGCTCCTACAATGAGCAGTTCTTC
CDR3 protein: CASSLSSYNEQFF

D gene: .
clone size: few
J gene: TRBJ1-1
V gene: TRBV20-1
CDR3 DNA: TGCAGTAGGGCCCAAACAGGTGAAGCTTTCTTT
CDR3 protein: CSRAQTGEAFF

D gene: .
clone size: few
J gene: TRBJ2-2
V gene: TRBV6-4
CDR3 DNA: TGTGCCAGCAGCCCCGGGACAAGCACCGGGGAGCTGTTTTTT
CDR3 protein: CASSPGTSTGELFF

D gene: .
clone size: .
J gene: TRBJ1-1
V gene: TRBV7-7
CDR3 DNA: TGTGCTAGCAGCCTACAGGAGAACACTGAAGCTTTCTTT
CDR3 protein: CASSLQENTEAFF

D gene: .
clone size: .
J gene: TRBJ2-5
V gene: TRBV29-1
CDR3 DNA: TGCAGCGTTGAAGAACCCCCGGCAGGGACAAGAGGGACCCAGTACTTC
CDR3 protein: CSVEEPPAGTRGTQYF

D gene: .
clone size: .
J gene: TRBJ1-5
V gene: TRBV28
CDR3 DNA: TGTGCCAGCATCTGGGGGGACAGCAATCAGCCCCAGCATTTT
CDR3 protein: CASIWGDSNQPQHF

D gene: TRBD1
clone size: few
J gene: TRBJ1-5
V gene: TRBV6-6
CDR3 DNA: TGTGCCAGCAGTAAGGCCGACAGGGGGCTCAATCAGCCCCAGCATTTT
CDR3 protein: CASSKADRGLNQPQHF

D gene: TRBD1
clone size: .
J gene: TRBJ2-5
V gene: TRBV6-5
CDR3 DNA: TGTGCCAGCAGTTACGACAGGGATAAGACCCAGTACTTC
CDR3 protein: CASSYDRDKTQYF

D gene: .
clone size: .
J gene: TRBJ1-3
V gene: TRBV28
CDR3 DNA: TGTGCCAGCAGTTTTGAGACAACCGGAAACACCATATATTTT
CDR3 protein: CASSFETTGNTIYF

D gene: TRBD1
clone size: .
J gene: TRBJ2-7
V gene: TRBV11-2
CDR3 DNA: TGTGCCAGCACCGATCGTGCAGGGGGATTCTCCTACGAGCAGTACTTC
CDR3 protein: CASTDRAGGFSYEQYF

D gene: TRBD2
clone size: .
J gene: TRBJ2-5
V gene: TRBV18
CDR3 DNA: TGTGCCAGCTCACCAACCGGGACTAGAATCCAAGAGACCCAGTACTTC
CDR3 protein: CASSPTGTRIQETQYF

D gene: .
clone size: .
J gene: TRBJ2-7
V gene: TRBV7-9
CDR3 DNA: TGTGCCAGCAGACCCGGGGTAGCGGTATCCTACGAGCAGTACTTC
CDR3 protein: CASRPGVAVSYEQYF

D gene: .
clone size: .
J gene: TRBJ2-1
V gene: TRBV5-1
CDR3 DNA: TGCGCCAGCAGAATAAACAATGAGCAGTTCTTC
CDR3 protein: CASRINNEQFF

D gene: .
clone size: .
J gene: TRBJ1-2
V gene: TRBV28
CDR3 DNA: TGTGCCAGCAGTACAAGTAATGAGGGTGGCTACACCTTC
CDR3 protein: CASSTSNEGGYTF

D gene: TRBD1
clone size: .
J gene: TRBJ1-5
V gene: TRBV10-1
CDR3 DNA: TGCGCCAGCAGCCCCGACAGGGGGCCCAATCAGCCCCAGCATTTT
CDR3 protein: CASSPDRGPNQPQHF

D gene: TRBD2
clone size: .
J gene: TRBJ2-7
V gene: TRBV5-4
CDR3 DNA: TGTGCCAGCAGCTCGGACGGGACTACCTTCTACGAGCAGTACTTC
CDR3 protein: CASSSDGTTFYEQYF